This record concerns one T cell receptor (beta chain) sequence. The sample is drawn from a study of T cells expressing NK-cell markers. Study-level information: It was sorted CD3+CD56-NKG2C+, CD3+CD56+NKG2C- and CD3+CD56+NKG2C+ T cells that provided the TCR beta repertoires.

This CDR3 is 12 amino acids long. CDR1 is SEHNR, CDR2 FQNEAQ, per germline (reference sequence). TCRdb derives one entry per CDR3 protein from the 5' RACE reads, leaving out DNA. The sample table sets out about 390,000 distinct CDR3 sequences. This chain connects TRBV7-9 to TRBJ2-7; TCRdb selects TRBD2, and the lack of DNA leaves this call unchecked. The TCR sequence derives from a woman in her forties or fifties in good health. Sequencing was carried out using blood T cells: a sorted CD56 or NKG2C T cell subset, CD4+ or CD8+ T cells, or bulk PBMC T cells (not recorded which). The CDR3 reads CASSKSAGEQYF.